This T cell receptor beta chain is from a study of metastatic and nonmetastatic thyroid tumors. This clone was seen many times. Patients were all untreated before their thyroid surgery. TCRdb re-clonotyped the PCR reads via MiXCR. The table includes approximately 82,000 clones, 9.5% to 15% detected once. The CDR3 spans 11 residues. V was pared by 5 bases and J by 6 bases, with 8 bases between. The sequenced sample was tumor tissue. The genes are TRBV12-3 or TRBV12-4 and TRBJ2-7; tentative D call: TRBD1 (5 bases). This clonotype was sampled from a female donor with papillary thyroid cancer or a benign thyroid nodule (not recorded which). Some clones in this sample may be carry-over from other donors' samples. The CDR3 reads CASSLQAEQYF. As DNA, the CDR3 is TGTGCCAGCAGTCTACAGGCCGAGCAGTACTTC.